Following are 18 T cell receptor beta chains from one sample sequenced in a study of T cells in Graves' hyperthyroidism and ophthalmopathy. The source material, RNA transcripts, was used to amplify TCR beta CDR3 regions. During a first-round RT-PCR of the TCR CDR3, the HTBI primer set was used. Each CDR3 protein gets one entry after TCRdb re-called the multiplex PCR reads with MiXCR. This sample has around 250,000 distinct CDR3 sequences, with roughly 15% found just once. Sequencing used blood. The receptors here all came from a woman aged 40 to 50 with Graves' hyperthyroidism that later progressed to Graves' ophthalmopathy.

The rearrangement links TRBV28 to TRBJ2-5; 12 bases line up with TRBD2. Germline V lookup: CDR1 MDHEN, CDR2 SYDVKM. V shed 0 bases, J shed 7 bases, and the junction held 6 bases outside the gene matches. The CDR3 has 16 residues. The CDR3 loop reads CASSLWLAGGRGTQYF. In DNA form, the CDR3 reads TGTGCCAGCAGTTTATGGCTAGCGGGAGGGCGGGGGACCCAGTACTTC. Together with reference TRBV28 and TRBJ2-5, the CDR3 gives the full variable domain: DVKVTQSSRYLVKRTGEKVFLECVQDMDHENMFWYRQDPGLGLRLIYFSYDVKMKEKGDIPEGYSVSREKKERFSLILESASTNQTSMYLCASSLWLAGGRGTQYFGPGTRLLVL.

This clonotype was counted a few times. This chain uses TRBV9 with TRBJ2-2; the D gene is possibly TRBD1 (6 bases). CDR1 is SGDLS, CDR2 YYNGEE, per germline. The CDR3 consists of 14 residues. The ends were cut back, 3 bases at V and 6 bases at J, with 12 bases in the middle. The CDR3 protein is CASSEGVWPGELFF. For the CDR3, the DNA is TGTGCCAGCAGCGAGGGGGTATGGCCCGGGGAGCTGTTTTTT.

This clonotype showed up just a few times. V is TRBV3-1 and J is TRBJ2-2; D is unclear. V lost 0 bases and J lost 9, with 11 bases in between. Germline loops: CDR1 LGHDT, CDR2 YNNKEL (reference sequence). The CDR3 spans 14 residues. This chain's CDR3 is CASSQESVGRELFF. The DNA for the CDR3 is TGTGCCAGCAGCCAAGAATCGGTGGGCCGGGAGCTGTTTTTT.

V usage is TRBV7-8 and J usage is TRBJ1-1; maybe TRBD1 (5 bases). CDR3 length: 15 amino acids. The germline V gene encodes CDR1 SGHVS and CDR2 FQNEAQ. V lost 1 base to trimming and J lost 4 bases, with 13 bases between them. The DNA for the CDR3 is TGTGCCAGCAGCTTAGTAGGGGTCAAGGGCACTGAAGCTTTCTTT. Protein: CASSLVGVKGTEAFF.

This clonotype occurred many times. This sequence joins TRBV11-2 and TRBJ2-7; D is possibly TRBD1 (6 bases). The CDR3 is made up of 14 amino acids. With 1 base removed from V and 3 bases from J, the gap between germline ends came to 10 bases. The germline CDR1 and CDR2 sequences are SGHAT and FQNNGV. The CDR3 sequence is CASSLGVGGYEQYF. As DNA, the CDR3 is TGTGCCAGCAGCTTAGGAGTAGGGGGCTACGAGCAGTACTTC.

The table lists this clonotype with a few counts. This chain links TRBV19 with TRBJ2-6, with D maybe TRBD2 (5 bases). V was clipped by 0 bases and J by 0 bases, with 12 bases between them. The CDR3 consists of 18 residues. Germline CDR1 reads LNHDA; CDR2 reads SQIVND (reference sequence). The DNA for the CDR3 is TGTGCCAGTAGTATAGATGAGGGCAGTACCTCTGGGGCCAACGTCCTGACTTTC. It specifies CASSIDEGSTSGANVLTF.

This clonotype was observed many times. The rearrangement joins TRBV2 to TRBJ2-1; 8 bases align to TRBD2. The length of the CDR3 is 18 residues. The junction had 22 bases not matched to a gene; V was cut back by 9 bases and J by 6 bases. CDR1 and CDR2 from the germline V gene are SNHLY and FYNNEI. The CDR3 bases are TGTGCCAGAGAAAAAAGCCCCCTTGCGGGAGGACGGTCCAATGAGCAGTTCTTC. Protein product: CAREKSPLAGGRSNEQFF.

This clonotype has a count of ten or more. The rearrangement joins TRBV7-9 to TRBJ2-1; D gene uncertain. Looked up from germline, CDR1 is SEHNR and CDR2 is FQNEAQ (reference sequence). Trimming cost V 8 bases and J 2 bases, with 16 bases left between them. The CDR3 runs 15 residues. DNA for the CDR3: TGTGCCAGCCTACCTGGAACGACCGCCTACAATGAGCAGTTCTTC. This sequence encodes CASLPGTTAYNEQFF.

This clonotype was detected many times. This chain joins TRBV12-3 or TRBV12-4 and TRBJ2-5; TRBD1 matches 9 bases. V was clipped by 5 bases and J by 5 bases; unmatched bases: 9. This CDR3 contains 15 residues. The CDR3 sequence: CASSPGQGVSETQYF. In DNA, the CDR3 is TGTGCCAGCAGTCCGGGACAGGGTGTTTCTGAGACCCAGTACTTC.

The chain employs TRBV27 and TRBJ2-7, with D maybe TRBD1 (5 bases). V dropped 4 bases and J dropped 9 bases, with 19 bases sitting between them. The germline V gene encodes CDR1 MNHEY and CDR2 SMNVEV (reference sequence). This CDR3 has 14 amino acids. The CDR3 nucleotides read TGTGCCAGCAGTTCGGGCAGGGATCTGATGCGGCAGTACTTC. This gives the protein CASSSGRDLMRQYF.

This clonotype was seen ten or more times. The rearrangement uses TRBV27 and TRBJ2-7; 7 bases agree with TRBD2. This CDR3 has 15 residues. Germline loops: CDR1 MNHEY, CDR2 SMNVEV (reference sequence). V shed 5 bases, J shed 2 bases, and the junction held 9 bases outside the gene matches. The CDR3 reads CASSPITSAPYEQYF. As DNA, the CDR3 is TGTGCCAGCAGTCCCATCACTAGCGCCCCCTACGAGCAGTACTTC.

The table lists this clonotype with many counts. The chain joins TRBV6-2 or TRBV6-3 to TRBJ2-2; D is ambiguous. This CDR3 contains 15 residues. The V and J ends lost 0 bases and 1 base respectively, with 6 bases between them. Germline assignment: CDR1 MNHEY and CDR2 SVGEGT. The CDR3 spells CASSYSPVNTGELFF. The DNA of the CDR3 is TGTGCCAGCAGTTACTCACCCGTGAACACCGGGGAGCTGTTTTTT.

This clonotype has at least ten counts. The chain combines TRBV12-3 or TRBV12-4 with TRBJ2-1, with 9 bases aligning to TRBD1. The CDR3 consists of 14 residues. J was trimmed by 3 bases and V by 7 bases; bases with no gene match: 4. CDR3 coding DNA: TGTGCCAGCACACAGGGGGCCGACTACAATGAGCAGTTCTTC. Translation: CASTQGADYNEQFF.

This clonotype was counted ten times or more. The chain links TRBV28 to TRBJ2-5, with 7 bases that match TRBD2. V shed 1 base, J shed 2 bases, and the junction held 10 bases outside the gene matches. The CDR3 extends over 17 amino acids. CDR1 MDHEN and CDR2 SYDVKM come from the germline V gene. CDR3 region: CASSLYLSSGPQETQYF. The CDR3 coding sequence is TGTGCCAGCAGTTTATATCTCTCTAGCGGACCTCAAGAGACCCAGTACTTC.

This clonotype was seen ten or more times. The V call is TRBV2, the J call TRBJ2-7, with 14 positions matching TRBD2. The CDR3 sequence is 15 residues long. Trimming cost V 4 bases and J 5 bases; bases outside gene matches: 4. Germline loops: CDR1 SNHLY, CDR2 FYNNEI. The CDR3 reads CASSGLAGGPHEQYF. DNA for the CDR3: TGTGCCAGCAGTGGACTAGCGGGAGGGCCCCACGAGCAGTACTTC.

This clonotype was recorded many times. J is TRBJ2-2 and V is TRBV11-2; the match to TRBD2 covers 7 bases. The trim removed 7 bases at V and 7 bases at J, leaving 12 bases unmatched. CDR3 size: 15 residues. Per germline, CDR1 SGHAT and CDR2 FQNNGV. The CDR3 bases are TGTGCCAGCAAACCAGCACTAGCGCAGGTCGGGGAGCTGTTTTTT. Protein: CASKPALAQVGELFF.

At least ten counts were recorded for this clonotype. At one of its ends the junction is not consistent with the germline gene, which may arise from a read error. This chain connects TRBV28 to TRBJ2-1; D gene uncertain. Germline V gene data show CDR1 as MDHEN and CDR2 as SYDVKM. The CDR3 contains 16 residues. For the CDR3, the DNA is TGTGCCAGCAGTCCCCTACGCGGCCACTCCAACAATGAGCAGTTCTTC. This codes for CASSPLRGHSNNEQFF.

This clonotype was seen a handful of times. The chain combines TRBV5-6 with TRBJ2-3; 7 nucleotides agree with TRBD2. Germline V gives CDR1 SGHDT, CDR2 YYEEEE. This CDR3 contains 13 residues. The V and J ends lost 5 bases and 0 bases, in that order; junction bases with no gene match: 0. The CDR3 loop is CASRRGSTDTQYF. For the CDR3, the DNA is TGTGCCAGCAGGCGGGGGAGCACAGATACGCAGTATTTT.